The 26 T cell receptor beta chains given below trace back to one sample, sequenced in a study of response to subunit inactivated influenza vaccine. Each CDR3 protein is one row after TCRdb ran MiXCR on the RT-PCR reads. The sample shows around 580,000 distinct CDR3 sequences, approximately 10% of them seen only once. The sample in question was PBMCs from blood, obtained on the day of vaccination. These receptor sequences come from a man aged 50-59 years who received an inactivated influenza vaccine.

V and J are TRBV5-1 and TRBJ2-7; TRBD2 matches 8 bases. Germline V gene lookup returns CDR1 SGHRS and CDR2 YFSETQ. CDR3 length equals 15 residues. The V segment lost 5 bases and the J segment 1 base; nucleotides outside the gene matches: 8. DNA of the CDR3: TGCGCCAGCAGGCTGGATAGCGGGAAGTCCTACGAGCAGTACTTC. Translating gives CASRLDSGKSYEQYF.

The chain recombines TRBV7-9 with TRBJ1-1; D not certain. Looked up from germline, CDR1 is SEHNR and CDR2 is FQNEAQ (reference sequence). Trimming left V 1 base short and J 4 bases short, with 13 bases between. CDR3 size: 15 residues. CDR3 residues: CASSLDRPGSTEAFF. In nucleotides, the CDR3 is TGTGCCAGCAGCTTAGATCGACCGGGGAGCACTGAAGCTTTCTTT.

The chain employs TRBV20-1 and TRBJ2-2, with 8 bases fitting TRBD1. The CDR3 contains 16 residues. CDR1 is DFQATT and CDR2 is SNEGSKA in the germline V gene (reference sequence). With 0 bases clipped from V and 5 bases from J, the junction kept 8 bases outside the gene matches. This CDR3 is CSARDFLRQGTGELFF. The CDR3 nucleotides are TGCAGTGCTAGAGACTTTCTTAGACAGGGGACCGGGGAGCTGTTTTTT.

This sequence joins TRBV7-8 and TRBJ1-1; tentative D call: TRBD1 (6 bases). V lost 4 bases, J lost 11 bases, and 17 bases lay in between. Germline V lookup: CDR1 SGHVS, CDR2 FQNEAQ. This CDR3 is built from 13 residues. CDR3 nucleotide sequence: TGTGCCAGCAGCTCCCGGGAGGGGGGGATGGCTTTCTTT. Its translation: CASSSREGGMAFF.

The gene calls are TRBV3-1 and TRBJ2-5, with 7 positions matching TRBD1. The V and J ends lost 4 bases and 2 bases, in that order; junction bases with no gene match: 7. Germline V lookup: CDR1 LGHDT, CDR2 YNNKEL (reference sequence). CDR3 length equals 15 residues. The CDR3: CASSRPRGLQETQYF. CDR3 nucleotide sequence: TGTGCCAGCAGCCGCCCGAGGGGGCTACAAGAGACCCAGTACTTC.

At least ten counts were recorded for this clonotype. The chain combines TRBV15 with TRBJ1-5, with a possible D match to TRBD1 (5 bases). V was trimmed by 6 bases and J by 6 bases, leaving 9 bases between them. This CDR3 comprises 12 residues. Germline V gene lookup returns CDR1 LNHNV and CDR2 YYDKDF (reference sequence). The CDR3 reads CATSLGAQPQHF. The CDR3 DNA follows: TGTGCCACCAGTCTAGGGGCTCAGCCCCAGCATTTT.

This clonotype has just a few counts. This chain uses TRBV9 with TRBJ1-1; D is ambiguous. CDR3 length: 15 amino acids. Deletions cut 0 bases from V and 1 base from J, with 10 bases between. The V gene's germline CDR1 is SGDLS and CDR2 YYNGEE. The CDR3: CASSVGWTGNTEAFF. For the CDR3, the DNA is TGTGCCAGCAGCGTAGGGTGGACGGGGAACACTGAAGCTTTCTTT.

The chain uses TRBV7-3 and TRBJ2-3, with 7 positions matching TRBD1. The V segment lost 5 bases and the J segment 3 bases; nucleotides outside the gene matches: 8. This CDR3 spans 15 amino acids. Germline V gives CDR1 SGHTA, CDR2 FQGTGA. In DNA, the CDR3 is TGTGCCAGCAGCCCTGGTGGCAGGGGGACAGATACGCAGTATTTT. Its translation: CASSPGGRGTDTQYF.

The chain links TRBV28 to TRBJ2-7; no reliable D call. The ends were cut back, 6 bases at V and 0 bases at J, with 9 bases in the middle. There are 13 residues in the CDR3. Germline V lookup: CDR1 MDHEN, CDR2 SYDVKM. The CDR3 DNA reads TGTGCCAGCAGCTCCCAGTACTCCTACGAGCAGTACTTC. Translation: CASSSQYSYEQYF.

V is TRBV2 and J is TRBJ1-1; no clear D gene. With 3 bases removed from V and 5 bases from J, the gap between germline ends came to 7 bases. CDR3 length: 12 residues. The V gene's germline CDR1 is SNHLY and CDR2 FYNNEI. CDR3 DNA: TGTGCCAGCAGTGATATCTGGACTGAAGCTTTCTTT. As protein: CASSDIWTEAFF.

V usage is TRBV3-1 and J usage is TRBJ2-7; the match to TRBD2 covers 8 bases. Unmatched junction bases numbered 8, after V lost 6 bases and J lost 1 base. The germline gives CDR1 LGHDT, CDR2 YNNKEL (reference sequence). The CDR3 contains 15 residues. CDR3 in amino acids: CASSPSGGGSYEQYF. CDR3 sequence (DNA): TGTGCCAGCAGTCCTAGTGGCGGGGGGTCCTACGAGCAGTACTTC.

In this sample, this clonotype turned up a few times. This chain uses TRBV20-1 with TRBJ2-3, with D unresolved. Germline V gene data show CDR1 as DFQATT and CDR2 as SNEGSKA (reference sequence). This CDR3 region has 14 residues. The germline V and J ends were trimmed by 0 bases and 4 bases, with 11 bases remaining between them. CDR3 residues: CSARDSASSDTQYF. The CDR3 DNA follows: TGCAGTGCTAGAGATTCGGCTAGTTCAGATACGCAGTATTTT.

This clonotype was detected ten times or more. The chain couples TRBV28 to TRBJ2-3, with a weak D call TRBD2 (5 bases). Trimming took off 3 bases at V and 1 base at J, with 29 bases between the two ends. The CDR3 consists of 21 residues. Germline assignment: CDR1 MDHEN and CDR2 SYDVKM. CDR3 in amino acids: CASSLGIVWARTGRGTDTQYF. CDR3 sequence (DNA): TGTGCCAGCAGTTTGGGGATAGTTTGGGCCCGGACTGGACGAGGCACAGATACGCAGTATTTT.

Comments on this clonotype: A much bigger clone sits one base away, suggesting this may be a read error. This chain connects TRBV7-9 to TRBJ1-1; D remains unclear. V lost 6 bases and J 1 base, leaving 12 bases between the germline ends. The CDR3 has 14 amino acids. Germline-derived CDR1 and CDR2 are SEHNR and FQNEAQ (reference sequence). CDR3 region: CASRLLAGNTEAFF. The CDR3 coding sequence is TGTGCCAGCAGATTATTGGCAGGGAACACTGAAGCTTTCTTT.

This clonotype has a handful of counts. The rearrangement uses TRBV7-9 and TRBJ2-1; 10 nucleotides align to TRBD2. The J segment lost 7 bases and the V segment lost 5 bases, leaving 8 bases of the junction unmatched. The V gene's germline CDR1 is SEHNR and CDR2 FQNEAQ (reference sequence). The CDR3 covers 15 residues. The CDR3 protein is CASSPASGSSNEQFF. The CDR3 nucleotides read TGTGCCAGCAGCCCTGCTAGCGGGAGCTCAAATGAGCAGTTCTTC.

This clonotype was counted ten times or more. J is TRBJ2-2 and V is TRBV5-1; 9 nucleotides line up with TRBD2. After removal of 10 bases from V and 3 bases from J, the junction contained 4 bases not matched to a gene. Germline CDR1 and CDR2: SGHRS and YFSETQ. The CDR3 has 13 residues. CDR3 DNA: TGCGCCTTTCGGACTAGCGACACCGGGGAGCTGTTTTTT. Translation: CAFRTSDTGELFF.

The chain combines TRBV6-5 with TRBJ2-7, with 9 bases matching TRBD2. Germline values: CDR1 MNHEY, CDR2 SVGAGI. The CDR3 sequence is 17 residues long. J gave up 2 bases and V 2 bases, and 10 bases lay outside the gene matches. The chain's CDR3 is CASSYTRGTSFPYEQYF. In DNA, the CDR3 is TGTGCCAGCAGTTACACTCGGGGGACTAGCTTCCCCTACGAGCAGTACTTC.

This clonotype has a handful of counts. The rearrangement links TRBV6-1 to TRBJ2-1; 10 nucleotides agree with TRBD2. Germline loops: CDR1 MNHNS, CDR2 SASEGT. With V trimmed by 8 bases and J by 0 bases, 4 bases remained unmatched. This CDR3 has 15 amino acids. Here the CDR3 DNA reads TGTGCCAGCTGTCCTAGCGGGAGCTCCTACAATGAGCAGTTCTTC. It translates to CASCPSGSSYNEQFF.

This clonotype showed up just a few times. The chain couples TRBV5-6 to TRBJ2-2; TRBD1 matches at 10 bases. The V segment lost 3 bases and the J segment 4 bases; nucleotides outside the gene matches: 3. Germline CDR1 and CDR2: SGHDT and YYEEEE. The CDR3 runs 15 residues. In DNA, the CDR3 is TGTGCCAGCAGCTCCGACAGGGGGCTCACCGGGGAGCTGTTTTTT. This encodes CASSSDRGLTGELFF.

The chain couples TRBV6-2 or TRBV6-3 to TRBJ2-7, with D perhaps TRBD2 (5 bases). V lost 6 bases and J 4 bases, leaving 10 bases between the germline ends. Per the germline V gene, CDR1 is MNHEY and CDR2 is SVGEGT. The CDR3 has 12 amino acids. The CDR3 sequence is CASSGSVYEQYF. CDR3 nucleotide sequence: TGTGCCAGCAGCGGTAGCGTGTACGAGCAGTACTTC.

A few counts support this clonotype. The CDR3, as DNA: TGTGCCAGCAGCGTAGGGGGGACACCGTCCTACGAGCAGTACTTC. Translation: CASSVGGTPSYEQYF. The V call is TRBV9, the J call TRBJ2-7, with D possibly matching TRBD1 (6 bases). The CDR3 sequence is 15 residues long. Between the trimmed V and J ends, which lost 0 bases and 1 base, there was a span of 11 bases. CDR1 and CDR2 (germline): SGDLS, YYNGEE.

CDR3 coding DNA: TGCAGTGCTAGAGGACAGGGGGAGACCCAGTACTTC. Encoded protein: CSARGQGETQYF. The chain recombines TRBV20-1 with TRBJ2-5; 8 bases align to TRBD1. The junction had 0 bases not matched to a gene; V was cut back by 1 base and J by 5 bases. The CDR3 extends over 12 amino acids. Germline values: CDR1 DFQATT, CDR2 SNEGSKA (reference sequence).

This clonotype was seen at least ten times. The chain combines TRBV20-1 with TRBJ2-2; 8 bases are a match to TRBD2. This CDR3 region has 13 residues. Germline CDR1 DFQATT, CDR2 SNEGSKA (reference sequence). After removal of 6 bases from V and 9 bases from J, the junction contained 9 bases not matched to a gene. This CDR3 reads CSAAGTRTRELFF. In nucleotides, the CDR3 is TGCAGTGCCGCCGGGACTAGAACTCGGGAGCTGTTTTTT.

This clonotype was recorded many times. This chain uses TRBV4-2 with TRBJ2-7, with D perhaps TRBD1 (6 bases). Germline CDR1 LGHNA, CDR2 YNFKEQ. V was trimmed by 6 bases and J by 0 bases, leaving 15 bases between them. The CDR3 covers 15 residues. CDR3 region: CASSKGDTSSYEQYF. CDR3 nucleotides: TGTGCCAGCAGTAAGGGGGACACCAGCTCCTACGAGCAGTACTTC.

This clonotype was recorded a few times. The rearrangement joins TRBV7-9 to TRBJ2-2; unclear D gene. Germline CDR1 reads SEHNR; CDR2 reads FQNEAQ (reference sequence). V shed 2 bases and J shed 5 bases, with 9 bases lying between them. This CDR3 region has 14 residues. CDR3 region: CASSLFGETGELFF. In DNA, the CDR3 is TGTGCCAGCAGCTTATTCGGAGAGACCGGGGAGCTGTTTTTT.

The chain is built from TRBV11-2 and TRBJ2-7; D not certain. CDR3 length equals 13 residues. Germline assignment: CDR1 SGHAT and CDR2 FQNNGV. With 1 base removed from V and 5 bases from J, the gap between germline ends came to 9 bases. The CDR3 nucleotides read TGTGCCAGCAGCTTAGGGCGAAACAACGAGCAGTACTTC. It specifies CASSLGRNNEQYF.